This T cell receptor (beta chain) was sequenced in a study of breast tumors, draining lymph nodes, adjacent tissues. Study-wide results and limits: Tumor T cell lymph node origin was a supported hypothesis, not proven. Findings are consistent with lymph node origin and intratumoral expansion of most tumor T cells.

At least ten counts were recorded for this clonotype. The target antigen is unknown. Breast cancer patients provided tissue from their axillary draining lymph nodes. From germline, CDR1 is SGHVS and CDR2 FNYEAQ. Trimming shortened V by 3 bases and J by 2 bases, and 13 bases separated the two germline ends. The CDR3 extends over 15 amino acids. TCRdb analysed the multiplex PCR reads with MiXCR anew, one entry per CDR3 protein. The table has about 230,000 distinct CDR3 sequences, 32% seen once; the top ten hold 1.2% to 1.5%. This sequence joins TRBV7-6 and TRBJ2-5; D is unclear. The sequencing input was axillary lymph node tissue. The clonotype comes from a female donor with breast cancer. Some clones in this sample may be carry-over from other donors' samples. CDR3 amino acids: CASSFRGGIQETQYF. CDR3 sequence (DNA): TGTGCCAGCAGCTTTAGAGGTGGGATTCAAGAGACCCAGTACTTC.